Presented here are 5 T cell receptor beta chains from one specimen sequenced in a study of OX40 agonist ivuxolimab in advanced cancers. Assay used: immunoSEQ multiplex PCR; TCRdb lists only in-frame clones, some missing. The sample has around 56,000 clones, 65% to 90% seen once. Specimen: CD4+ or CD8+ T cells sorted from blood, collected in a trial of the OX40 agonist ivuxolimab. These receptor sequences come from an adult with an advanced solid tumor such as melanoma, head and neck, liver or kidney cancer.

The V and J genes are TRBV7-6 and TRBJ2-3; 9 bases line up with TRBD2. The germline V gene encodes CDR1 SGHVS and CDR2 FNYEAQ. V lost 5 bases to trimming and J lost 5 bases; unmatched junction nucleotides: 11. The CDR3 spans 16 residues. The CDR3 coding sequence is TGTGCCAGCAGCCCTAGGAGTAGCGGGGGAGGAGATACGCAGTATTTT. This sequence encodes CASSPRSSGGGDTQYF.

The V and J genes are TRBV25-1 and TRBJ1-1; D perhaps matches TRBD1 (6 bases). Trimming cost V 5 bases and J 1 base, with 11 bases left between them. The CDR3 contains 14 residues. Looked up from germline, CDR1 is MGHDK and CDR2 is SYGVNS. CDR3 loop: CASSSLRGNTEAFF. CDR3 DNA: TGTGCCAGCAGTTCCCTCAGGGGGAACACTGAAGCTTTCTTT.

This clone appeared once. The V and J genes are TRBV9 and TRBJ1-1; tentatively, D is TRBD1 (6 bases). V dropped 3 bases and J dropped 1 base, with 13 bases sitting between them. Germline V gene sequence: CDR1 SGDLS, CDR2 YYNGEE. The CDR3 length is 15 residues. The CDR3 bases are TGTGCCAGCAGCGCCCGGGGACACCCGAACACTGAAGCTTTCTTT. It yields the protein CASSARGHPNTEAFF.

The chain is built from TRBV27 and TRBJ2-1; 12 nucleotides agree with TRBD1. The junction had 4 bases not matched to a gene; V was cut back by 4 bases and J by 9 bases. Looked up from germline, CDR1 is MNHEY and CDR2 is SMNVEV (reference sequence). The CDR3 spans 14 residues. Here the CDR3 DNA reads TGTGCCAGCAGTTACCGGGACAGGGGGCGTGAGCAGTTCTTC. Translating gives CASSYRDRGREQFF.

The chain is built from TRBV5-4 and TRBJ2-1, with D tentatively TRBD1 or TRBD2 (6 bases each). Germline V gene data show CDR1 as SGHNT and CDR2 as YYREEE (reference sequence). The CDR3 runs to 13 residues. The ends were cut back, 1 base at V and 12 bases at J, with 14 bases in the middle. CDR3 residues: CASSLSGAIGQFF. Here the CDR3 DNA reads TGTGCCAGCAGCTTGTCGGGGGCTATCGGGCAGTTCTTC.